This TCR beta chain was sequenced for a study of patients with pleural tuberculosis (dated by TCRdb to between 2014 and 2016). The germline V gene (reference sequence) specifies SGHNT as CDR1 and YYREEE as CDR2. The CDR3 contains 13 residues, cysteine and phenylalanine counted. Only CDR3 DNA remains: 39 bases, in frame from the first base. The V and J ends are trimmed by 2 bases and 5 bases, leaving 8 bases between them. This clonotype was found many times. It has no known antigen specificity. Per-base quality was not reported, and no clone a single base away is much larger than it. TCRdb records Illumina Genome Analyzer IIx as the sequencer. TCRdb took the public reads, trimmed them with fastp at Q25, ran MiXCR for clone calling and kept in-frame beta chains. Rows merge per CDR3 protein into single entries with the most common DNA and genes. For this sample the table gives about 50,000 distinct CDR3 sequences, of which about 6.8% were detected only once. The ten largest make up roughly 17% of the sample.

This receptor was obtained from a human donor with pleural tuberculosis. The chain joins TRBV5-4 to TRBJ2-1, and possibly TRBD1, on 5 matching bases. The CDR3 region has the sequence CASSFDRDNEQFF. The DNA sequence is given as TGTGCCAGCAGCTTCGACAGAGACAATGAGCAGTTCTTC.